The 25 T cell receptor beta chains reported below all come from one sample, sequenced in a study of T cells after yellow fever vaccination. TCRdb reprocessed the 5' RACE reads with MiXCR, giving one entry per CDR3 protein. The sample has tens of thousands of distinct CDR3 sequences; roughly 7.4% are singletons. Sequenced here: CD8+ T cells sorted from PBMCs, sampled 15 days after the yellow fever booster vaccination. Receptors were obtained from a man aged 30-40 years who received the YFV17D yellow fever vaccine.

This clonotype was recorded many times. The chain is built from TRBV28 and TRBJ2-1, with TRBD1 matching 8 bases. In germline, CDR1 is MDHEN, CDR2 SYDVKM. The ends lost 6 bases at V and 4 bases at J; junction bases unmatched: 2. The CDR3 sequence is 13 residues long. CDR3 sequence: CASRDRVYNEQFF. CDR3 bases: TGTGCCAGCAGGGACAGGGTGTACAATGAGCAGTTCTTC. The complete variable domain, with remaining parts taken from reference TRBV28 and TRBJ2-1, reads DVKVTQSSRYLVKRTGEKVFLECVQDMDHENMFWYRQDPGLGLRLIYFSYDVKMKEKGDIPEGYSVSREKKERFSLILESASTNQTSMYLCASRDRVYNEQFFGPGTRLTVL.

This clonotype was detected only once. This clone may be a read error of a much larger clone one base away. The V call is TRBV5-5, the J call TRBJ2-7; D unresolved. The germline V gene encodes CDR1 SGHKS and CDR2 YYEKEE (reference sequence). V shed 7 bases and J shed 5 bases, with 16 bases lying between them. This CDR3 region has 13 residues. This CDR3 is CASLLMEEDEQYF. The CDR3 nucleotides are TGTGCCAGCCTGCTCATGGAAGAGGACGAGCAGTACTTC.

Comment on this clonotype: A much larger clone lies a single base off, so this may be a read error. V usage is TRBV7-8 and J usage is TRBJ2-7, with D unresolved. Germline values: CDR1 SGHVS, CDR2 FQNEAQ. This CDR3 contains 15 residues. Trimming pared 5 bases from V and 2 bases from J, leaving 16 bases between. In DNA, the CDR3 is TGTGCCAGCAGCCAGCAGGCCACGGGTACCTACGAGCAGTACTTC. This encodes CASSQQATGTYEQYF.

In this sample, this clonotype turned up many times. This chain links TRBV12-3 or TRBV12-4 with TRBJ1-1, with D hard to call. V lost 10 bases and J 4 bases, leaving 13 bases between the germline ends. The CDR3 consists of 12 residues. Here the CDR3 reads CATAQTGTEAFF. The CDR3 DNA follows: TGTGCCACGGCGCAAACGGGCACTGAAGCTTTCTTT.

This clonotype was counted ten times or more. The rearrangement joins TRBV6-2 or TRBV6-3 to TRBJ2-1, with D hard to call. Germline CDR1 is MNHEY and CDR2 is SVGEGT. The CDR3 loop spans 15 amino acids. Trimming took off 0 bases at V and 7 bases at J, with 13 bases between the two ends. The CDR3 region has the DNA TGTGCCAGCAGTTACTCGGCGGAAGCTGGGAATGAGCAGTTCTTC. This translates into CASSYSAEAGNEQFF.

This clonotype was counted many times. The rearrangement links TRBV7-9 to TRBJ2-7; TRBD1 matches at 7 bases. The CDR3 extends over 16 amino acids. The germline V gene has CDR1 SEHNR and CDR2 FQNEAQ (reference sequence). Losses at the gene ends were 5 bases for V and 3 bases for J; bases not matched to a gene: 13. The CDR3 DNA sequence: TGTGCCAGCAGCCTAAGCCAAGGGACAGAGCACTACGAGCAGTACTTC. Its protein is CASSLSQGTEHYEQYF.

On this clonotype: Relative to the germline gene, one junction end is altered; a read error may explain this. The V and J genes are TRBV4-1 and TRBJ1-1; D uncertain. The CDR3 covers 12 residues. Germline lookup yields CDR1 MGHRA and CDR2 YSYEKL. The CDR3 loop is CARSPAGTEAFF. DNA of the CDR3: TGTGCCAGGAGCCCCGCGGGCACTGAAGCTTTCTTT.

V gene TRBV6-5 combines with J gene TRBJ2-2; D unclear. The length of the CDR3 is 11 residues. From germline, CDR1 is MNHEY and CDR2 SVGAGI. V was clipped by 8 bases and J by 2 bases, with 3 bases between them. The CDR3 is CASSNTGELFF. The CDR3 nucleotides read TGTGCCAGCTCAAACACCGGGGAGCTGTTTTTT.

At least ten counts were recorded for this clonotype. V is TRBV7-6 and J is TRBJ1-3; no definite D call. The CDR3 runs to 18 residues. With 0 bases removed from V and 3 bases from J, the gap between germline ends came to 18 bases. CDR1 and CDR2 from the germline V gene are SGHVS and FNYEAQ. The DNA of the CDR3 is TGTGCCAGCAGCTTAGCCACTGGTAGGCCAACCAGTGGAAACACCATATATTTT. This sequence encodes CASSLATGRPTSGNTIYF.

This clonotype was found many times. The rearrangement joins TRBV27 to TRBJ2-7; D call uncertain. Trimming left V 6 bases short and J 0 bases short, with 9 bases between. This CDR3 has 13 residues. Per the germline V gene, CDR1 is MNHEY and CDR2 is SMNVEV (reference sequence). The CDR3 DNA reads TGTGCCAGCAGCAAGCCCAACTCCTACGAGCAGTACTTC. Translated: CASSKPNSYEQYF.

This clonotype was seen many times. The genes are TRBV6-4 and TRBJ2-3; 10 bases agree with TRBD2. Germline CDR1 and CDR2: MRHNA and SNTAGT. This CDR3 region has 15 residues. The V segment lost 4 bases and the J segment 2 bases; nucleotides outside the gene matches: 3. The CDR3 nucleotides are TGTGCCAGCAGTGGAGGGACTAGCGACACAGATACGCAGTATTTT. Its protein product is CASSGGTSDTDTQYF.

This clonotype was counted many times. V usage is TRBV5-1 and J usage is TRBJ2-3, with D perhaps being TRBD1 or TRBD2 (5 bases each). The CDR3 consists of 16 residues. Germline-derived CDR1 and CDR2 are SGHRS and YFSETQ. V lost 4 bases and J lost 5, with 20 bases in between. The CDR3 loop reads CASSGHRGPELDTQYF. DNA for the CDR3: TGCGCCAGCAGCGGTCACCGGGGCCCGGAGTTAGATACGCAGTATTTT.

This clonotype was recorded at least ten times. The chain uses TRBV25-1 and TRBJ2-7, with D uncertain. Germline V gene data show CDR1 as MGHDK and CDR2 as SYGVNS. V was trimmed by 3 bases and J by 2 bases, leaving 11 bases between them. This CDR3 is 14 amino acids long. CDR3 sequence reads: CASSDRAYPYEQYF. In DNA form, the CDR3 reads TGTGCCAGCAGTGATCGCGCCTACCCCTACGAGCAGTACTTC.

The chain uses TRBV5-5 and TRBJ2-2; possible D gene TRBD2, 5 bases. CDR1 is SGHKS, CDR2 YYEKEE, per germline (reference sequence). V was clipped by 0 bases and J by 2 bases, with 14 bases between them. CDR3 size: 17 residues. CDR3 sequence reads: CASSLVGLMVNTGELFF. In DNA, the CDR3 is TGTGCCAGCAGCTTGGTTGGACTCATGGTTAACACCGGGGAGCTGTTTTTT. The full variable domain, rest sourced from reference TRBV5-5 and TRBJ2-2, is DAGVTQSPTHLIKTRGQQVTLRCSPISGHKSVSWYQQVLGQGPQFIFQYYEKEERGRGNFPDRFSARQFPNYSSELNVNALLLGDSALYLCASSLVGLMVNTGELFFGEGSRLTVL.

This clonotype was counted at least ten times. The V gene is TRBV20-1, the J gene TRBJ2-3, with D perhaps TRBD1 or TRBD2 (6 bases each). V lost 3 bases and J lost 7, with 17 bases in between. The CDR3 is 14 amino acids. Germline CDR1 and CDR2: DFQATT and SNEGSKA (reference sequence). CDR3 loop: CSASEEGGSNTQYF. DNA for the CDR3: TGCAGTGCTAGTGAGGAAGGGGGGTCGAATACGCAGTATTTT.

This clonotype has a count of ten or more. J is TRBJ2-7 and V is TRBV7-6; D is perhaps TRBD2 (7 bases). V dropped 0 bases and J dropped 3 bases, with 9 bases sitting between them. The CDR3 has 14 amino acids. From germline, CDR1 is SGHVS and CDR2 FNYEAQ. The CDR3, as DNA: TGTGCCAGCAGCTTAGCAGCGGGACACTACGAGCAGTACTTC. Amino acid sequence: CASSLAAGHYEQYF.

This clonotype has ten or more counts. V and J are TRBV5-1 and TRBJ2-7; D perhaps matches TRBD1 (5 bases). Germline CDR1 reads SGHRS; CDR2 reads YFSETQ. Trimming left V 0 bases short and J 5 bases short, with 9 bases between. The CDR3 spans 13 residues. DNA for the CDR3: TGCGCCAGCAGCTTGGGGCAGGGAAACGAGCAGTACTTC. Translating it yields CASSLGQGNEQYF.

This clonotype was counted between two and nine times. The chain recombines TRBV20-1 with TRBJ2-1, with 8 nucleotides matching TRBD2. The length of the CDR3 is 13 residues. The germline V gene has CDR1 DFQATT and CDR2 SNEGSKA (reference sequence). V lost 4 bases, J lost 14 bases, and 13 bases stayed unmatched. The CDR3 region has the DNA TGCAGTGCTACCCCTAGGTGGGGGACTAGAGAGTTCTTC. It encodes CSATPRWGTREFF.

The table lists this clonotype with many counts. The chain carries TRBV15 and TRBJ2-7, with TRBD2 matching 7 bases. Germline V gene lookup returns CDR1 LNHNV and CDR2 YYDKDF (reference sequence). CDR3 length: 15 amino acids. The ends lost 0 bases at V and 2 bases at J; junction bases unmatched: 4. CDR3 sequence: CATSRDPSGTYEQYF. The CDR3 coding sequence is TGTGCCACCAGCAGAGATCCCAGCGGGACCTACGAGCAGTACTTC.

This clonotype came up many times. This rearrangement joins TRBV6-1 to TRBJ1-1; D is uncertain. Per the germline V gene, CDR1 is MNHNS and CDR2 is SASEGT. The V gene lost 6 bases and the J gene lost 1 base, with 9 bases spanning the gap. CDR3 size: 13 residues. In DNA, the CDR3 is TGTGCCAGCAGCTCTGGTGGGAACACTGAAGCTTTCTTT. This translates into CASSSGGNTEAFF.

This clonotype was observed many times. The CDR3 sequence: CASQGPYEQYF. CDR3 nucleotides: TGTGCCAGTCAGGGTCCCTACGAGCAGTACTTC. V is TRBV7-2 and J is TRBJ2-7, with a weak D call TRBD1 (5 bases). CDR3 length: 11 residues. Per germline, CDR1 SGHTA and CDR2 FQGNSA. The germline V and J ends were trimmed by 9 bases and 2 bases, with 8 bases remaining between them.

This clonotype has ten or more counts. The chain couples TRBV3-1 to TRBJ2-7, with 7 bases fitting TRBD2. Germline CDR1 LGHDT, CDR2 YNNKEL (reference sequence). Trimming at V came to 2 bases and at J to 4 bases, leaving 14 bases not matched to a gene. CDR3 length equals 17 residues. Written as DNA, the CDR3 is TGTGCCAGCAGCCAAATCGGGGCTAGCGGAATACCTTACGAGCAGTACTTC. Amino acid sequence: CASSQIGASGIPYEQYF.

The table lists this clonotype with many counts. The chain links TRBV29-1 to TRBJ1-2; 8 bases match TRBD1. Trimming cost V 4 bases and J 8 bases; bases outside gene matches: 15. Per germline, CDR1 SQVTM and CDR2 ANQGSEA. The CDR3 sequence is 15 residues long. The CDR3 loop is CSVVSRADRAYGYTF. DNA for the CDR3: TGCAGCGTTGTTTCGAGGGCGGACAGGGCTTACGGCTACACCTTC.

Many counts were recorded for this clonotype. This chain uses TRBV28 with TRBJ2-7; 12 bases line up with TRBD2. Germline CDR1 reads MDHEN; CDR2 reads SYDVKM. This CDR3 contains 17 residues. The J segment lost 2 bases and the V segment lost 6 bases, leaving 11 bases of the junction unmatched. CDR3 protein: CASSTRTSGRRPYEQYF. In DNA form, the CDR3 reads TGTGCCAGCAGCACACGTACTAGCGGGAGGAGGCCCTACGAGCAGTACTTC.

V usage is TRBV15 and J usage is TRBJ2-3, with D uncertain. The germline V gene encodes CDR1 LNHNV and CDR2 YYDKDF (reference sequence). Deletions cut 5 bases from V and 2 bases from J, with 14 bases between. The CDR3 totals 15 residues. The CDR3 loop reads CATSGASTFTDTQYF. Here the CDR3 DNA reads TGTGCCACCAGCGGAGCGAGCACCTTCACAGATACGCAGTATTTT.